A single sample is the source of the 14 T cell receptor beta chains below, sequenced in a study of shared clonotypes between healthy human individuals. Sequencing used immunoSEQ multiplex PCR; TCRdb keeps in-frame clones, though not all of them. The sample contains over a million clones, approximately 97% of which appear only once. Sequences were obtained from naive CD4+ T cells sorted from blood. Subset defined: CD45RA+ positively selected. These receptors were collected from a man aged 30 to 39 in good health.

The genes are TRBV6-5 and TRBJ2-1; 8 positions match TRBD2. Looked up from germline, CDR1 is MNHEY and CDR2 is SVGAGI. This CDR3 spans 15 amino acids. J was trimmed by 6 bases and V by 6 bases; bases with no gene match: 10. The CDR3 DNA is TGTGCCAGCAGAGGACTAGCTTCTGCGAGCAATGAGCAGTTCTTC. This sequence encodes CASRGLASASNEQFF.

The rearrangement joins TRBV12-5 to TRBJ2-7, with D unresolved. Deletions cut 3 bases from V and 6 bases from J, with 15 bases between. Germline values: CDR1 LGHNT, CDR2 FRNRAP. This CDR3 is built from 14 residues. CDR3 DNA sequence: TGTGCTAGTGGTTTCGGCCCAAGACGGGCCGAGCAGTACTTC. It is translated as CASGFGPRRAEQYF.

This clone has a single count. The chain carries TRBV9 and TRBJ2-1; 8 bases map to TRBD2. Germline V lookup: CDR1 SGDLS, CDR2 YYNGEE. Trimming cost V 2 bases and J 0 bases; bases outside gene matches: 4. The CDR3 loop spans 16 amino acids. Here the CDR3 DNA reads TGTGCCAGCAGCGTGACTAGCGCAACCTCCTACAATGAGCAGTTCTTC. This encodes CASSVTSATSYNEQFF.

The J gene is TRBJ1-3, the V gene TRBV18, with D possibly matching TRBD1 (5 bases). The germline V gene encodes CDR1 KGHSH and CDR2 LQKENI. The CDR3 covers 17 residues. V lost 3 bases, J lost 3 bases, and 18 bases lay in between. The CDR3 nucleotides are TGTGCCAGCTCACCCCTTACGGACACGATCCGTGGAAACACCATATATTTT. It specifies CASSPLTDTIRGNTIYF. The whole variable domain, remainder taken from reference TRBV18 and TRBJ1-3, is NAGVMQNPRHLVRRRGQEARLRCSPMKGHSHVYWYRQLPEEGLKFMVYLQKENIIDESGMPKERFSAEFPKEGPSILRIQQVVRGDSAAYFCASSPLTDTIRGNTIYFGEGSWLTVV.

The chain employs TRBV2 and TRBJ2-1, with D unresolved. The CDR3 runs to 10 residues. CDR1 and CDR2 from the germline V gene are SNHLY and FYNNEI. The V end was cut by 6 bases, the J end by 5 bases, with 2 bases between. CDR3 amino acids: CASSHNEQFF. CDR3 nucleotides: TGTGCCAGCAGCCACAATGAGCAGTTCTTC.

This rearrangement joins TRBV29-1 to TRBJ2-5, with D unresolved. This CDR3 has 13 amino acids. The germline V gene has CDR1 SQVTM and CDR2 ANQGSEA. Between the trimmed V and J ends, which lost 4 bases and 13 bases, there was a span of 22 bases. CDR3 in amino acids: CSVGTAVDGHRYF. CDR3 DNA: TGCAGCGTTGGCACTGCGGTTGATGGGCATCGGTACTTC.

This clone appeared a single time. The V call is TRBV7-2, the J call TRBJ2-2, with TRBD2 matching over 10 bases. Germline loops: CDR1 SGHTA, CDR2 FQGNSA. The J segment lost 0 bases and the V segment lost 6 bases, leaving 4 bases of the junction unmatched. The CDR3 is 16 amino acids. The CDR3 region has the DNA TGTGCCAGCAGTTGGACTAGCGGAACGAACACCGGGGAGCTGTTTTTT. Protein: CASSWTSGTNTGELFF.

The CDR3 spells CASWGAGDFQPQHF. CDR3 nucleotides: TGTGCCAGTTGGGGGGCAGGCGACTTCCAGCCCCAGCATTTT. V and J are TRBV19 and TRBJ1-5; tentative D call: TRBD1 (6 bases). Germline V gene lookup returns CDR1 LNHDA and CDR2 SQIVND (reference sequence). The CDR3 contains 14 residues. With 8 bases removed from V and 7 bases from J, the gap between germline ends came to 18 bases.

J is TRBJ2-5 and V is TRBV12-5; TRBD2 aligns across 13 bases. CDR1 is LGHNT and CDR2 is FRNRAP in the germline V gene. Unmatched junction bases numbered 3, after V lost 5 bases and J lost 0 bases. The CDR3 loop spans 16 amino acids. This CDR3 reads CASGRTSGRYQETQYF. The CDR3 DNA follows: TGTGCTAGTGGTAGGACTAGCGGGAGATACCAAGAGACCCAGTACTTC.

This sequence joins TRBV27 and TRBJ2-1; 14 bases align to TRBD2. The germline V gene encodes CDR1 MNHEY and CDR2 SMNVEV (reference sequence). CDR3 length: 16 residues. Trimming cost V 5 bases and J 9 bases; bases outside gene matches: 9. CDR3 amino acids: CASSTGTSGSYSEQFF. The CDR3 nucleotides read TGTGCCAGCAGTACCGGGACTAGCGGGAGTTATAGTGAGCAGTTCTTC.

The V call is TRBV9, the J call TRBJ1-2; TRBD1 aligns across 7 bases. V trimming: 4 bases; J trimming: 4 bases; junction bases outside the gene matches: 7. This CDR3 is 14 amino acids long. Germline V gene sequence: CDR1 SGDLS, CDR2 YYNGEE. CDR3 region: CASSLRTGTYGYTF. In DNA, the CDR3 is TGTGCCAGCAGCTTACGGACAGGCACCTATGGCTACACCTTC.

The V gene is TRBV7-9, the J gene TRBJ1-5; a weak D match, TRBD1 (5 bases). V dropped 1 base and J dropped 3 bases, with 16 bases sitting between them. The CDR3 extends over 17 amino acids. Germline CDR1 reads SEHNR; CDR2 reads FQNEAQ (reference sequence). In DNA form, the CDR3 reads TGTGCCAGCAGCTTAGAGGTACGGAGGGGCGACAATCAGCCCCAGCATTTT. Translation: CASSLEVRRGDNQPQHF.

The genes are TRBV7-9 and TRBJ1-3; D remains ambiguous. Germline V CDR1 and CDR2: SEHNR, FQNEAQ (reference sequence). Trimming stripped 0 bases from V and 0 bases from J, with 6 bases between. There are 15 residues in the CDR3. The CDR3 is CASSLADYSGNTIYF. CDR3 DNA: TGTGCCAGCAGCTTAGCCGACTACTCTGGAAACACCATATATTTT.

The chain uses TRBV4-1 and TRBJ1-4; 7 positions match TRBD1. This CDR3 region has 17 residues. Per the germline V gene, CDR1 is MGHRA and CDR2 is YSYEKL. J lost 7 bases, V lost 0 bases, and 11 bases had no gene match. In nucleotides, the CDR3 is TGCGCCAGCAGCCAAGATATGAGTAGGGGGCTGGGTGAAAAACTGTTTTTT. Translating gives CASSQDMSRGLGEKLFF.